The 26 T cell receptor beta chains reported below all come from one sample, sequenced in a study of blood T cell repertoires in COVID-19. Only in-frame clones appear in the TCRdb table, and some are missing; sequencing was by immunoSEQ multiplex PCR. The sample lists 72,000 or so clones; over 70% were seen once. The sequenced material came from peripheral blood. These receptors originate from a man aged 65 to 85 who had recovered from COVID-19.

The V and J genes are TRBV6-6 and TRBJ1-5; no firm D call. CDR1 is MNHNY, CDR2 SVGAGI, per germline (reference sequence). Trimming shortened V by 6 bases and J by 0 bases, and 9 bases separated the two germline ends. The CDR3 extends over 14 amino acids. DNA of the CDR3: TGTGCCAGCAGACCATTCAGTAGCAATCAGCCCCAGCATTTT. Translated, it gives CASRPFSSNQPQHF.

V and J are TRBV3-1 (or the pseudogene TRBV3-2) and TRBJ2-3; 9 nucleotides agree with TRBD2. Germline assignment: CDR1 LGHDT and CDR2 YNNKEL (reference sequence). Trimming cost V 3 bases and J 2 bases; bases outside gene matches: 3. The CDR3 runs 15 residues. As DNA, the CDR3 is TGTGCCAGCAGCCACGGCGGGAGGGTCACAGATACGCAGTATTTT. Amino acid sequence: CASSHGGRVTDTQYF.

The chain combines TRBV3-1 (or the pseudogene TRBV3-2) with TRBJ2-7, with TRBD1 identical over 8 bases. The CDR3 contains 15 residues. J gave up 4 bases and V 4 bases, and 9 bases lay outside the gene matches. Per the germline V gene, CDR1 is LGHDT and CDR2 is YNNKEL (reference sequence). Here the CDR3 reads CASSLTAGGWYEQYF. CDR3 coding DNA: TGTGCCAGCAGCCTAACAGCAGGGGGCTGGTACGAGCAGTACTTC.

The V gene is TRBV7-8, the J gene TRBJ2-5; 7 nucleotides align to TRBD1. V was pared by 5 bases and J by 2 bases, with 8 bases of the junction left unmatched. This CDR3 spans 15 amino acids. Germline assignment: CDR1 SGHVS and CDR2 FQNEAQ. CDR3 bases: TGTGCCAGCAGCACAAGGGGGCAGAGACAAGAGACCCAGTACTTC. Amino acid sequence: CASSTRGQRQETQYF.

In its sample, this clone was seen once. This sequence joins TRBV18 and TRBJ2-2; possible D gene TRBD1, 6 bases. Trimming removed 6 bases from V and 8 bases from J, with 16 bases in between. The CDR3 consists of 14 residues. Germline V gene sequence: CDR1 KGHSH, CDR2 LQKENI. The CDR3: CASSAGVLSGELFF. For the CDR3, the DNA is TGTGCCAGCTCTGCAGGGGTTTTGTCTGGGGAGCTGTTTTTT.

The chain uses TRBV28 and TRBJ1-2, with D possibly matching TRBD1 (5 bases). Germline-derived CDR1 and CDR2 are MDHEN and SYDVKM. This CDR3 has 14 amino acids. The germline V and J ends were trimmed by 8 bases and 4 bases, with 17 bases remaining between them. The CDR3 coding sequence is TGTGCCAGCGTGGCACAAGGGGTCTTCTATGGCTACACCTTC. It codes for CASVAQGVFYGYTF.

This chain links TRBV28 with TRBJ1-2, with 8 positions matching TRBD1. The length of the CDR3 is 14 residues. The V segment lost 6 bases and the J segment 6 bases; nucleotides outside the gene matches: 9. The V gene's germline CDR1 is MDHEN and CDR2 SYDVKM. CDR3 residues: CASREPGGVDGYTF. The CDR3 nucleotides are TGTGCCAGCAGAGAACCAGGGGGCGTCGATGGCTACACCTTC.

V gene TRBV19 combines with J gene TRBJ2-1; TRBD1 is a possible D gene (6 bases). Germline loops: CDR1 LNHDA, CDR2 SQIVND (reference sequence). The CDR3 totals 15 residues. Trimming stripped 2 bases from V and 3 bases from J, with 11 bases between. This chain's CDR3 is CASSIRAGDYNEQFF. The CDR3, as DNA: TGTGCCAGTAGTATACGGGCAGGGGACTACAATGAGCAGTTCTTC. Using reference TRBV19 and TRBJ2-1 for the parts outside the CDR3, the full variable domain is DGGITQSPKYLFRKEGQNVTLSCEQNLNHDAMYWYRQDPGQGLRLIYYSQIVNDFQKGDIAEGYSVSREKKESFPLTVTSAQKNPTAFYLCASSIRAGDYNEQFFGPGTRLTVL.

The chain uses TRBV6-2 or TRBV6-3 and TRBJ2-6; 10 bases map to TRBD1. Germline V gene sequence: CDR1 MNHEY, CDR2 SVGEGT. The junction had 5 bases not matched to a gene; V was cut back by 5 bases and J by 1 base. The CDR3 is 17 residues long. The chain's CDR3 is CASSPGQGRSGANVLTF. The DNA of the CDR3 is TGTGCCAGCAGTCCGGGACAGGGGAGGTCTGGGGCCAACGTCCTGACTTTC.

V and J are TRBV7-9 and TRBJ2-7, with D tentatively TRBD1 (7 bases). The CDR3 extends over 15 amino acids. The V and J ends lost 0 bases and 3 bases respectively, with 12 bases between them. CDR1 SEHNR and CDR2 FQNEAQ come from the germline V gene (reference sequence). CDR3 DNA sequence: TGTGCCAGCAGCTTAGCTTCAGGGGGGATCTACGAGCAGTACTTC. Its protein is CASSLASGGIYEQYF.

The chain uses TRBV28 and TRBJ2-7; 9 nucleotides match TRBD1. Trimming cost V 5 bases and J 2 bases; bases outside gene matches: 1. CDR3 length: 13 residues. Germline assignment: CDR1 MDHEN and CDR2 SYDVKM. The CDR3 protein is CASSRQGAYEQYF. The DNA for the CDR3 is TGTGCCAGCAGTCGACAGGGGGCCTACGAGCAGTACTTC.

This clone has more than one count but fewer than ten. The V and J genes are TRBV7-2 and TRBJ2-7; tentative D call: TRBD1 (6 bases). The V end was cut by 5 bases, the J end by 0 bases, with 8 bases between. Germline CDR1 and CDR2: SGHTA and FQGNSA. The CDR3 covers 13 residues. The DNA of the CDR3 is TGTGCCAGCAGCCAGGGGAGCTCCTACGAGCAGTACTTC. Translated, it gives CASSQGSSYEQYF.

This chain uses TRBV9 with TRBJ2-1; D is perhaps TRBD2 (5 bases). Germline V lookup: CDR1 SGDLS, CDR2 YYNGEE. Trimming removed 0 bases from V and 0 bases from J, with 13 bases in between. The CDR3 runs to 17 residues. This chain's CDR3 is CASSVVGTGSSYNEQFF. Here the CDR3 DNA reads TGTGCCAGCAGCGTAGTTGGAACGGGGAGCTCCTACAATGAGCAGTTCTTC.

In its sample, this clone was seen a few times. The chain carries TRBV6-5 and TRBJ1-4; weak D call: TRBD1 (5 bases). CDR1 is MNHEY and CDR2 is SVGAGI in the germline V gene. V was pared by 4 bases and J by 5 bases, with 11 bases between. The CDR3 is 14 amino acids. The DNA of the CDR3 is TGTGCCAGCAGTTTTGACAGTGAGAATGAAAAACTGTTTTTT. Translated, it gives CASSFDSENEKLFF.

The chain employs TRBV11-2 and TRBJ2-7, with 7 bases matching TRBD2. The CDR3 spans 15 residues. Per germline, CDR1 SGHAT and CDR2 FQNNGV. V shed 0 bases and J 0 bases; nucleotides not matched to a gene: 2. The CDR3 is CASSLDSGSSYEQYF. CDR3 coding DNA: TGTGCCAGCAGCTTAGATAGCGGGTCCTCCTACGAGCAGTACTTC.

The genes are TRBV28 and TRBJ1-1; possibly TRBD1 for D (5 bases). The ends were cut back, 10 bases at V and 3 bases at J, with 18 bases in the middle. Germline V lookup: CDR1 MDHEN, CDR2 SYDVKM. This CDR3 contains 14 residues. The DNA for the CDR3 is TGTGCCATCACTGGGGCAGTTGATTACACTGAAGCTTTCTTT. Translating it yields CAITGAVDYTEAFF.

V is TRBV7-9 and J is TRBJ2-5, with 7 bases aligning to TRBD2. The germline gives CDR1 SEHNR, CDR2 FQNEAQ (reference sequence). The junction had 10 bases not matched to a gene; V was cut back by 5 bases and J by 1 base. This CDR3 has 16 amino acids. The CDR3 DNA sequence: TGTGCCAGCAGCCAAGTCGATCCTAGCGGCCAAGAGACCCAGTACTTC. It yields the protein CASSQVDPSGQETQYF.

The gene calls are TRBV5-8 and TRBJ2-5, with TRBD2 matching over 10 bases. The CDR3 covers 17 residues. Trimming at V came to 0 bases and at J to 5 bases, leaving 10 bases not matched to a gene. Germline lookup yields CDR1 SGHTS and CDR2 YDEGEE. CDR3 in amino acids: CASSLGSAGGLYETQYF. Written as DNA, the CDR3 is TGTGCCAGCAGCTTGGGGTCAGCGGGGGGGCTCTATGAGACCCAGTACTTC.

The chain employs TRBV27 and TRBJ2-6; no reliable D call. Deletions cut 3 bases from V and 0 bases from J, with 6 bases between. The CDR3 is 15 residues long. Germline CDR1 and CDR2: MNHEY and SMNVEV (reference sequence). The CDR3 sequence is CASSFPRSGANVLTF. The CDR3 nucleotides read TGTGCCAGCAGTTTCCCTCGCTCTGGGGCCAACGTCCTGACTTTC.

The chain has TRBV27 and TRBJ1-6; 10 nucleotides match TRBD1. Germline V gene lookup returns CDR1 MNHEY and CDR2 SMNVEV (reference sequence). J lost 3 bases, V lost 4 bases, and 9 bases had no gene match. The CDR3 length is 18 residues. CDR3 residues: CASSSQPGTGDYNSPLHF. For the CDR3, the DNA is TGTGCCAGCAGTTCCCAACCCGGGACAGGGGACTATAATTCACCCCTCCACTTT.

The chain carries TRBV5-1 and TRBJ2-1; D remains ambiguous. The V and J ends lost 3 bases and 8 bases respectively, with 12 bases between them. The CDR3 has 13 residues. CDR1 is SGHRS and CDR2 is YFSETQ in the germline V gene. The CDR3 bases are TGCGCCAGCAGCTCAACTCCCCCCGATGAGCAGTTCTTC. This gives the protein CASSSTPPDEQFF.

The chain carries TRBV29-1 and TRBJ1-4; D is perhaps TRBD1 (5 bases). V gave up 7 bases and J gave up 10 bases, with 16 bases separating them. The CDR3 consists of 12 residues. The germline V gene has CDR1 SQVTM and CDR2 ANQGSEA. The CDR3 coding sequence is TGCAGCGCCGTTACGGGCGGGGGAAAACTGTTTTTT. Translating gives CSAVTGGGKLFF.

The chain carries TRBV27 and TRBJ2-3; D is ambiguous. Germline V gene sequence: CDR1 MNHEY, CDR2 SMNVEV (reference sequence). Trimming took 4 bases from V and 0 from J, leaving 11 bases between them. The CDR3 has 15 amino acids. CDR3 residues: CASSSRLSSTDTQYF. CDR3 nucleotide sequence: TGTGCCAGCAGTTCGCGTTTGTCAAGCACAGATACGCAGTATTTT.

This chain uses TRBV2 with TRBJ1-6, with a possible D match to TRBD1 (5 bases). V lost 8 bases and J lost 9, with 11 bases in between. Germline-derived CDR1 and CDR2 are SNHLY and FYNNEI. The CDR3 is 12 amino acids. This CDR3 reads CASYGGISPLHF. The CDR3 DNA follows: TGTGCCAGCTACGGGGGGATTTCACCCCTCCACTTT.

The genes are TRBV28 and TRBJ1-4; 10 bases are shared with TRBD1. Germline assignment: CDR1 MDHEN and CDR2 SYDVKM. V shed 6 bases, J shed 8 bases, and the junction held 3 bases outside the gene matches. The CDR3 has 13 amino acids. The chain's CDR3 is CASRGTGDEKLFF. The CDR3 nucleotides read TGTGCCAGCAGAGGGACAGGGGACGAAAAACTGTTTTTT. The full variable domain, in which reference TRBV28 and TRBJ1-4 provide the parts outside the CDR3, is DVKVTQSSRYLVKRTGEKVFLECVQDMDHENMFWYRQDPGLGLRLIYFSYDVKMKEKGDIPEGYSVSREKKERFSLILESASTNQTSMYLCASRGTGDEKLFFGSGTQLSVL.

The V and J genes are TRBV7-2 and TRBJ2-1; perhaps TRBD1 as D (6 bases). This CDR3 spans 14 amino acids. CDR1 and CDR2 (germline): SGHTA, FQGNSA. Between the trimmed V and J ends, which lost 1 base and 2 bases, there was a span of 6 bases. The CDR3 loop is CASSLEGAYNEQFF. The CDR3 nucleotides read TGTGCCAGCAGCTTAGAGGGGGCCTACAATGAGCAGTTCTTC.